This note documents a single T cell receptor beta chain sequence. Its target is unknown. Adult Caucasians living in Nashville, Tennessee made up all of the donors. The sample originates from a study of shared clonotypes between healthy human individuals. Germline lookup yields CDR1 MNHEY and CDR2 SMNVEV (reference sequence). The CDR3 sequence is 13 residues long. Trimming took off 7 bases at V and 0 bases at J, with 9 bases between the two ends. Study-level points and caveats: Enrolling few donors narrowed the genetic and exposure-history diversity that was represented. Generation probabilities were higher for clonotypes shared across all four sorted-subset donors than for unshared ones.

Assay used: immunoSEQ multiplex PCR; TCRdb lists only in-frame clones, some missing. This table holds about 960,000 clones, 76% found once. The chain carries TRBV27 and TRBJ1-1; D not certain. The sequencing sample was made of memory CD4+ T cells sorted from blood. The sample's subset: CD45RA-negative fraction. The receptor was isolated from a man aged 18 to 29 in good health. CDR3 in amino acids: CASTRSVNTEAFF. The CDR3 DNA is TGTGCCAGCACCCGCTCAGTGAACACTGAAGCTTTCTTT.